This T cell receptor (beta chain) was obtained from a study of cytomegalovirus exposure and HLA in healthy donors. Trimming shortened V by 5 bases and J by 2 bases, and 17 bases separated the two germline ends. The CDR3 has 15 amino acids. Regarding this clone: Its antigen is unknown.

General study points: In vitro assays verified that three CMV-associated chains recognized CMV antigens specifically.

There were likely unrecorded immune exposures, though donors were nominally healthy when sampled. The PCR was carried out with 60 Vbeta primers and 13 Jbeta primers. The protocol was immunoSEQ multiplex PCR, while the TCRdb copy is restricted to in-frame clones and leaves out a portion. The table has fewer than 200,000 clones, 80% seen once; the top ten hold approximately 4.5%. V gene TRBV5-3 combines with J gene TRBJ2-7, with D possibly being TRBD1 (6 bases). TRBV5-3 belongs to the ORF category, with a function that is uncertain. Sequencing was done on a sample of PBMCs. The clonotype originates from a man aged 25-40 years in good health and CMV-seronegative. CDR3 residues: CARRPGTPTAYEQYF. CDR3 sequence (DNA): TGTGCCAGAAGGCCCGGGACACCCACGGCCTACGAGCAGTACTTC.